The present T cell receptor beta chain was sequenced within a study of blood T cell repertoires in COVID-19. CDR1 and CDR2 from the germline V gene are GTSNPN and SVGIG (reference sequence). The CDR3 consists of 15 residues. V was trimmed by 0 bases and J by 0 bases, leaving 9 bases between them. This clone was counted only a few times. Repertoires were generated with immunoSEQ multiplex PCR, while TCRdb's copy carries only in-frame clones and drops some. The sample shows approximately 100,000 clones, 91% of them seen only once. J is TRBJ1-3 and V is TRBV30; a possible D gene is TRBD1 (5 bases). The source material was peripheral blood. The TCR originated in a human donor in a cohort sampled during active COVID-19. This CDR3 is CAWSVPTGSGNTIYF. The CDR3 bases are TGTGCCTGGAGTGTCCCTACAGGCTCTGGAAACACCATATATTTT.